Presented here are 17 T cell receptor beta chains from one specimen sequenced in a study of blood T cell repertoires in COVID-19. Only in-frame clones appear in the TCRdb table, and some are missing; sequencing was by immunoSEQ multiplex PCR. The data show 150,000 to 200,000 clones, with around nine tenths seen just once and 3% to 4% held by the top ten. Material: peripheral blood. Receptors were obtained from a man aged 18-30 years with active or convalescent COVID-19.

The chain recombines TRBV2 with TRBJ2-5; D not resolved. The germline gives CDR1 SNHLY, CDR2 FYNNEI. The length of the CDR3 is 12 residues. The V end was cut by 6 bases, the J end by 4 bases, with 9 bases between. The CDR3 spells CASSLEAETQYF. The CDR3 DNA reads as TGTGCCAGCAGCCTAGAAGCAGAGACCCAGTACTTC.

The chain couples TRBV9 to TRBJ1-2, with 8 bases identical to TRBD1. This CDR3 region has 14 residues. Germline lookup yields CDR1 SGDLS and CDR2 YYNGEE. The V gene end was trimmed by 4 bases and the J gene end by 2 bases; junction bases not matched to a gene: 4. For the CDR3, the DNA is TGTGCCAGCAGCATCGGACAGGGAAACTATGGCTACACCTTC. Protein sequence: CASSIGQGNYGYTF.

The chain is built from TRBV19 and TRBJ1-2; 8 bases match TRBD1. Looked up from germline, CDR1 is LNHDA and CDR2 is SQIVND (reference sequence). The CDR3 covers 17 residues. V trimming: 6 bases; J trimming: 0 bases; junction bases outside the gene matches: 12. CDR3 bases: TGTGCCAGTAGCCCTCGGACAGGGAAACAGTCTAACTATGGCTACACCTTC. Translating gives CASSPRTGKQSNYGYTF.

The V call is TRBV5-6, the J call TRBJ1-3; D is unresolved. V lost 0 bases, J lost 4 bases, and 8 bases lay in between. The germline V gene has CDR1 SGHDT and CDR2 YYEEEE. There are 14 residues in the CDR3. This CDR3 is CASSLGQVGNTIYF. As DNA, the CDR3 is TGTGCCAGCAGCTTGGGGCAGGTCGGAAACACCATATATTTT.

V is TRBV28 and J is TRBJ1-2; 9 bases match TRBD1. CDR3 length equals 13 residues. Germline CDR1 is MDHEN and CDR2 is SYDVKM. V shed 5 bases, J shed 8 bases, and the junction held 6 bases outside the gene matches. The DNA for the CDR3 is TGTGCCAGCAGTGGGGGACAGGGAAGGGGCTACACCTTC. This sequence encodes CASSGGQGRGYTF.

V usage is TRBV7-6 and J usage is TRBJ1-3; weak D call: TRBD1 (5 bases). CDR3 length: 18 residues. The V gene lost 1 base and the J gene lost 0 bases, with 16 bases spanning the gap. Germline values: CDR1 SGHVS, CDR2 FNYEAQ. CDR3 bases: TGTGCCAGCAGCTTAGGGGACTATATGGACGTCTCTGGAAACACCATATATTTT. Translation: CASSLGDYMDVSGNTIYF.

The chain carries TRBV9 and TRBJ2-3; 9 bases agree with TRBD1. The V segment lost 4 bases and the J segment 6 bases; nucleotides outside the gene matches: 9. The CDR3 has 15 amino acids. Per the germline V gene, CDR1 is SGDLS and CDR2 is YYNGEE. Here the CDR3 reads CASSPSGTGHDTQYF. CDR3 bases: TGTGCCAGCAGCCCATCCGGGACAGGGCACGATACGCAGTATTTT.

This clone was counted between two and nine times. J is TRBJ1-6 and V is TRBV28, with D possibly TRBD1 on 5 matching bases. The V and J ends lost 2 bases and 9 bases respectively, with 11 bases between them. The CDR3 is 14 residues long. Looked up from germline, CDR1 is MDHEN and CDR2 is SYDVKM. The CDR3, as DNA: TGTGCCAGCAGTTTAATACAGGAGGGTTCACCCCTCCACTTT. As protein: CASSLIQEGSPLHF.

The chain links TRBV5-4 to TRBJ2-3, with TRBD1 identical over 9 bases. Trimming cost V 4 bases and J 0 bases; bases outside gene matches: 12. The CDR3 is 18 amino acids. Per germline, CDR1 SGHNT and CDR2 YYREEE (reference sequence). CDR3 in amino acids: CASSPSVRTGASTDTQYF. CDR3 nucleotides: TGTGCCAGCAGCCCAAGCGTTAGGACAGGGGCGAGCACAGATACGCAGTATTTT.

This clone appeared a single time. This chain connects TRBV21-1 to TRBJ1-5. TRBV21-1 is designated a pseudogene. The CDR3 is 12 residues long. CDR3 nucleotide sequence: TGTGCCAGCAGCAAATGCCGGCAGCCCCAGCATTTT. Translated: CASSKCRQPQHF.

V usage is TRBV28 and J usage is TRBJ2-5; TRBD1 aligns across 7 bases. Germline assignment: CDR1 MDHEN and CDR2 SYDVKM. The junction had 6 bases not matched to a gene; V was cut back by 6 bases and J by 5 bases. The CDR3 loop spans 13 amino acids. CDR3 in amino acids: CASSLRGQETQYF. The CDR3 nucleotides read TGTGCCAGCAGCCTCAGGGGACAGGAGACCCAGTACTTC.

This sequence joins TRBV27 and TRBJ1-4, with 8 bases lining up with TRBD1. The CDR3 runs to 15 residues. Germline-derived CDR1 and CDR2 are MNHEY and SMNVEV (reference sequence). V shed 3 bases, J shed 4 bases, and the junction held 4 bases outside the gene matches. The CDR3 here is CASSFYGQGNEKLFF. CDR3 coding DNA: TGTGCCAGCAGTTTCTATGGACAGGGTAATGAAAAACTGTTTTTT.

This clone is a singleton in its sample. The chain has TRBV5-1 and TRBJ2-1; 12 nucleotides match TRBD2. CDR1 is SGHRS and CDR2 is YFSETQ in the germline V gene. Unmatched junction bases numbered 13, after V lost 0 bases and J lost 9 bases. The CDR3 totals 18 residues. CDR3 DNA: TGCGCCAGCAGCTTGGCGGCTAGCGGGGGGGCCGGGAAGGGTGAGCAGTTCTTC. Residues: CASSLAASGGAGKGEQFF.

This clone has just one count. The V gene is TRBV27, the J gene TRBJ1-2; the match to TRBD1 covers 8 bases. The trim removed 0 bases at V and 6 bases at J, leaving 6 bases unmatched. This CDR3 has 15 amino acids. Germline-derived CDR1 and CDR2 are MNHEY and SMNVEV (reference sequence). CDR3 nucleotide sequence: TGTGCCAGCAGTTTATCGACAGGGGCAAGGAATGGCTACACCTTC. Protein sequence: CASSLSTGARNGYTF.

The genes are TRBV24-1 and TRBJ1-2; D is undetermined. Trimming left V 3 bases short and J 10 bases short, with 14 bases between. The germline CDR1 and CDR2 sequences are KGHDR and SFDVKD. The CDR3 is made up of 13 amino acids. The CDR3 loop reads CATSDPSIRDYTF. The CDR3 DNA is TGTGCCACCAGTGATCCCTCTATCCGTGACTACACCTTC.

CDR3 sequence (DNA): TGTGCCAGCAGCATCAACAGGGGGCAAGAGACCCAGTACTTC. This gives the protein CASSINRGQETQYF. J is TRBJ2-5 and V is TRBV7-2; 8 bases fit TRBD1. V lost 5 bases to trimming and J lost 2 bases; unmatched junction nucleotides: 4. Germline V gives CDR1 SGHTA, CDR2 FQGNSA. The CDR3 spans 14 residues. Full variable domain (missing parts from reference TRBV7-2 and TRBJ2-5): GAGVSQSPSNKVTEKGKDVELRCDPISGHTALYWYRQSLGQGLEFLIYFQGNSAPDKSGLPSDRFSAERTGGSVSTLTIQRTQQEDSAVYLCASSINRGQETQYFGPGTRLLVL.

This clone appeared once. The V gene is TRBV9, the J gene TRBJ2-3; 7 bases align to TRBD2. Trimming cost V 0 bases and J 4 bases; bases outside gene matches: 5. The CDR3 length is 15 residues. Germline V lookup: CDR1 SGDLS, CDR2 YYNGEE. Written as DNA, the CDR3 is TGTGCCAGCAGCGTAGGCGGGGGAGCACCAGATACGCAGTATTTT. Its protein is CASSVGGGAPDTQYF.